One sample yielded the 5 T cell receptor beta chains listed below, sequenced in a study of blood T cell repertoires in COVID-19 (dated by TCRdb to 2018 to 2021). The receptor library was made with the immunoSEQ multiplex PCR assay. This immuneACCESS table, as held by TCRdb, lists in-frame sequences with V and J called but not all clones. Of the missing ones, under half trace to an unresolved V gene in checked studies; the others have no known cause. Across this sample there are about 100,000 clones, with 75% to 90% seen only once. 11% of the sample comes from the top ten. The sequencing input was peripheral blood. Every receptor here comes from a man of 80 years or more with acute or convalescent COVID-19.

The genes are TRBV4-1 and TRBJ1-6; 8 bases map to TRBD1. J was trimmed by 10 bases and V by 4 bases; bases with no gene match: 12. The germline gives CDR1 MGHRA, CDR2 YSYEKL. The CDR3 length is 16 residues. The CDR3 DNA is TGCGCCAGCAGCCCTGAGACAGGGGCAACCAGATCACCCCTCCACTTT. This sequence encodes CASSPETGATRSPLHF.

V gene TRBV4-1 combines with J gene TRBJ1-5; tentatively, D is TRBD1 (5 bases). V was trimmed by 4 bases and J by 7 bases, leaving 17 bases between them. The CDR3 is 15 amino acids. CDR1 MGHRA and CDR2 YSYEKL come from the germline V gene. CDR3 region: CASSLIPGSGQPQHF. CDR3 DNA: TGCGCCAGCAGCCTAATTCCAGGGTCCGGGCAGCCCCAGCATTTT.

The chain couples TRBV18 to TRBJ1-5; tentative D call: TRBD1 (6 bases). The germline CDR1 and CDR2 sequences are KGHSH and LQKENI. The V gene lost 8 bases and the J gene lost 2 bases, with 19 bases spanning the gap. CDR3 length equals 16 residues. This chain's CDR3 is CASTRGGAPGNQPQHF. For the CDR3, the DNA is TGTGCCAGCACCCGGGGGGGGGCGCCTGGCAATCAGCCCCAGCATTTT.

The chain recombines TRBV5-5 with TRBJ1-2; TRBD1 is a possible D gene (5 bases). Germline V gene sequence: CDR1 SGHKS, CDR2 YYEKEE (reference sequence). Trimming removed 2 bases from V and 4 bases from J, with 12 bases in between. The CDR3 length is 14 residues. The CDR3 is CASSFLQGGYGYTF. The CDR3 nucleotides read TGTGCCAGCAGCTTTTTGCAGGGTGGCTATGGCTACACCTTC.

The chain employs TRBV7-2 and TRBJ1-4; 12 bases are shared with TRBD1. Germline V gene lookup returns CDR1 SGHTA and CDR2 FQGNSA. The CDR3 has 14 residues. After removal of 4 bases from V and 10 bases from J, the junction contained 4 bases not matched to a gene. In DNA form, the CDR3 reads TGTGCCAGCAGCTGGGACAGGGGGCAGGCAAAACTGTTTTTT. Amino acids: CASSWDRGQAKLFF.